The clone carrying this TCR beta chain was detected a few times. With 4 bases clipped from V and 6 bases from J, the junction kept 9 bases outside the gene matches. The CDR3 length is 15 residues. Germline V gives CDR1 SGHDN, CDR2 FVKESK. This sample is part of a study of shared T cell receptors in the human thymus. Assay: immunoSEQ multiplex PCR; the TCRdb copy retains only in-frame clones and omits some. The sample yields 700,000 to 750,000 clones, 70% to 90% seen once. This sample was also put to use in a study of human thymus T cells. That investigation notes: The study used thymus tissue resected during corrective heart surgery. Biased V and J segment usage appeared in thymus and peripheral blood. Related studies noted strongly shared thymic repertoires across unrelated people.

V and J are TRBV14 and TRBJ1-2; 9 nucleotides match TRBD1. The sequenced material came from thymocytes. This TCR was sampled from a girl under two years old with a congenital heart defect. CDR3 DNA sequence: TGTGCCAGCAGCCCACTTACCGGGACAGGGAATGGCTACACCTTC. Its protein is CASSPLTGTGNGYTF.